This T cell receptor (beta chain) is drawn from a study of cytomegalovirus exposure and HLA in healthy donors. Study-wide context: The roughly 120 million unique TCR beta sequences, from 150 million to 200 million T cells, were found by an earlier analysis. Study results and caveats: Trimming of TCR beta V- and J-genes showed a link, identified in a later analysis, to a missense DCLRE1C variant. There were about 160 TCR beta chains listed as cytomegalovirus-associated.

A remark on this clone: No antigen is known for it.

PCR employed 60 Vbeta and 13 Jbeta primers. The method was immunoSEQ multiplex PCR; TCRdb's version includes in-frame clones alone and lacks a portion of them. The sample consists of approximately 150,000 clones, 80% of them appearing once. The clonotype originates from a woman in her thirties or forties in good health and CMV-seronegative. Sample: PBMCs.

The CDR3 region has the DNA TGTGCCACCCATACTTCTTCCCCGGGGAACACTGAAGCTTTCTTT. It codes for CATHTSSPGNTEAFF. The chain joins TRBV7-8 to TRBJ1-1; D unclear. From germline, CDR1 is SGHVS and CDR2 FQNEAQ. The CDR3 length is 15 residues. V lost 10 bases and J lost 1, with 19 bases in between. The complete variable domain, with remaining parts taken from reference TRBV7-8 and TRBJ1-1, reads GAGVSQSPRYKVAKRGQDVALRCDPISGHVSLFWYQQALGQGPEFLTYFQNEAQLDKSGLPSDRFFAERPEGSVSTLKIQRTQQEDSAVYLCATHTSSPGNTEAFFGQGTRLTVV.